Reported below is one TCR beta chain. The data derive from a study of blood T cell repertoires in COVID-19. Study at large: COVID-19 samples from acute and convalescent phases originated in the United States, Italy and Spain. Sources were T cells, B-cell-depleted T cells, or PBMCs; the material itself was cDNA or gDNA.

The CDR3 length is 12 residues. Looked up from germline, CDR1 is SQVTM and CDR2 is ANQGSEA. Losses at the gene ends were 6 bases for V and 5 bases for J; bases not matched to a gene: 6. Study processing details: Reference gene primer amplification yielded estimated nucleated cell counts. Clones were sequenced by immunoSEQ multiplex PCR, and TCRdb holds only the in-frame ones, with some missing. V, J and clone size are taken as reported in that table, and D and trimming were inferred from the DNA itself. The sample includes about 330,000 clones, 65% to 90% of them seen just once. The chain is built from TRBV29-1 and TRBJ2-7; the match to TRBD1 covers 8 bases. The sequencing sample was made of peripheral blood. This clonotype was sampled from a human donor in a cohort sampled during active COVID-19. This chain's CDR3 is CSVETGENEQYF. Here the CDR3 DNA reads TGCAGCGTAGAGACAGGGGAGAACGAGCAGTACTTC.